This TCR beta chain derives from a study of vaccination and CD4 T cells after COVID-19. Cultured CD4+ T cell DNA underwent sequencing with the Oncomine TCR Beta short-read assay. TCRdb reanalysed the PCR reads using MiXCR and keeps one entry per CDR3 protein. The table has approximately 16,000 distinct CDR3 sequences, about 40% seen once. Germline assignment: CDR1 SGHTA and CDR2 FQGNSA. The CDR3 is 13 residues long. Trimming shortened V by 5 bases and J by 4 bases, and 11 bases separated the two germline ends. This clonotype came up a few times. What it recognizes is unknown. The treatment here: approximately nine-day PBMC culture with coronavirus spike peptide pools or control peptides (ViraFEST assay). Antigen-specific T cell expansion with peptide pools preceded TCR sequencing in the ViraFEST approach.

The chain employs TRBV7-2 and TRBJ1-2; unclear D gene. Source: CD4+ T cells from blood, cultured in vitro, taken before SARS-CoV-2 vaccination. This receptor was obtained from a human donor who received a COVID-19 vaccine. CDR3 sequence reads: CASSPRPSYGYTF. The CDR3 DNA reads as TGTGCCAGCAGCCCTAGACCCTCCTATGGCTACACCTTC.